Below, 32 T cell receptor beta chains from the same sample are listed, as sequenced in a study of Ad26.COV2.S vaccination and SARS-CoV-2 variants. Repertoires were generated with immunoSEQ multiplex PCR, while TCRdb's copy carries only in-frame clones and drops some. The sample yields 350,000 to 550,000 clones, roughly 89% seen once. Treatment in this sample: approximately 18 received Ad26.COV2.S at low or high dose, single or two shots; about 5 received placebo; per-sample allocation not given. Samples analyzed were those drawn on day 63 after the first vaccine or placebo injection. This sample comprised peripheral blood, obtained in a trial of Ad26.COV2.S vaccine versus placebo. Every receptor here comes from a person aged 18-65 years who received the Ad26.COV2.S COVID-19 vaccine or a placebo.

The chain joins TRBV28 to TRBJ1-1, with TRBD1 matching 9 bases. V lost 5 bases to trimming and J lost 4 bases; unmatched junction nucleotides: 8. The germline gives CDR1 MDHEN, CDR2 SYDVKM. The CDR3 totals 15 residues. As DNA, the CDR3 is TGTGCCAGCAGTCTGGGACAGGGTTTGGGCACTGAAGCTTTCTTT. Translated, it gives CASSLGQGLGTEAFF.

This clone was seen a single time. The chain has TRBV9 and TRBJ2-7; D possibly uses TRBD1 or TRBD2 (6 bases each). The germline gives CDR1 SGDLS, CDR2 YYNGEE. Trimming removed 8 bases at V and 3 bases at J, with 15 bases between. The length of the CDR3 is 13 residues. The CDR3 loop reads CASSLGGGYEQYF. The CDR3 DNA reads TGTGCCAGTTCCCTAGGGGGAGGCTACGAGCAGTACTTC.

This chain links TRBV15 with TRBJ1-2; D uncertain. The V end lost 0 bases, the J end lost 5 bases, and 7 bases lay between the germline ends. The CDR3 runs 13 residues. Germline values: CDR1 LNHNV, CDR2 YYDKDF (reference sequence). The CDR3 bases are TGTGCCACCAGCAGAGATTCGGGGTATGGCTACACCTTC. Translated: CATSRDSGYGYTF.

The CDR3 reads CASSLGTSSGTDTQYF. DNA for the CDR3: TGTGCCAGCAGCTTAGGGACTAGTAGCGGCACAGATACGCAGTATTTT. The rearrangement joins TRBV13 to TRBJ2-3, with TRBD2 as a possible D gene (6 bases). The V gene's germline CDR1 is PRHDT and CDR2 FYEKMQ (reference sequence). This CDR3 contains 16 residues. Trimming pared 0 bases from V and 1 base from J, leaving 11 bases between.

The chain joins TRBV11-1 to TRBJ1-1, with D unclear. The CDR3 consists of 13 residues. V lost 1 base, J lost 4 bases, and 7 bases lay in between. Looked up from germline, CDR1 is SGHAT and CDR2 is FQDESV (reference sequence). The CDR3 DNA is TGTGCCAGCAGCTTAGTGGTCGGCACTGAAGCTTTCTTT. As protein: CASSLVVGTEAFF.

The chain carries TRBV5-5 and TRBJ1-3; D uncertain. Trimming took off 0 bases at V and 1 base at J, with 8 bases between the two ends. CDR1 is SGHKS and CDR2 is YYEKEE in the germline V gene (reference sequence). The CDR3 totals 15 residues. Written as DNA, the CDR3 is TGTGCCAGCAGCTTGGCACAGTGGTCTGGAAACACCATATATTTT. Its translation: CASSLAQWSGNTIYF.

CDR3: CASSLVPGARTGELFF. Written as DNA, the CDR3 is TGCGCCAGCAGCTTGGTTCCGGGGGCTCGGACCGGGGAGCTGTTTTTT. The chain joins TRBV5-1 to TRBJ2-2, with D perhaps being TRBD1 or TRBD2 (6 bases each). The CDR3 runs to 16 residues. V was cut by 0 bases and J by 5 bases, with 14 bases left in between. Germline CDR1 is SGHRS and CDR2 is YFSETQ.

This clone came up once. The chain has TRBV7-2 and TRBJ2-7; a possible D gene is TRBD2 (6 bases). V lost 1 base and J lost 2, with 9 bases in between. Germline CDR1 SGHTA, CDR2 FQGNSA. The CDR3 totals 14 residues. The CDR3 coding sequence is TGTGCCAGCAGCTTAGTTGCTAGCGCCTACGAGCAGTACGTC. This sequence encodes CASSLVASAYEQYV.

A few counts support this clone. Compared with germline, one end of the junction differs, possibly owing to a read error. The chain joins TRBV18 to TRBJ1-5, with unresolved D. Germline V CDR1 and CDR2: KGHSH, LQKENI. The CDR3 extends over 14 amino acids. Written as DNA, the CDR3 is TGTGCCAGCTCACCATTGGATAGCGATCAGCCCCAGCATTTT. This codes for CASSPLDSDQPQHF.

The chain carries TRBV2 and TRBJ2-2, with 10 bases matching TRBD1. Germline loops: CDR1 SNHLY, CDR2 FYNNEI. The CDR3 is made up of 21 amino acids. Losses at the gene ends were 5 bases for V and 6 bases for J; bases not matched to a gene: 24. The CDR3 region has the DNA TGTGCCAGCAGTAGAGAACCATTTACCGGGACAGGGGAAAGGGCGGCCGGGGAGCTGTTTTTT. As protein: CASSREPFTGTGERAAGELFF. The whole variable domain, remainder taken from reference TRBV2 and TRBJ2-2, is EPEVTQTPSHQVTQMGQEVILRCVPISNHLYFYWYRQILGQKVEFLVSFYNNEISEKSEIFDDQFSVERPDGSNFTLKIRSTKLEDSAMYFCASSREPFTGTGERAAGELFFGEGSRLTVL.

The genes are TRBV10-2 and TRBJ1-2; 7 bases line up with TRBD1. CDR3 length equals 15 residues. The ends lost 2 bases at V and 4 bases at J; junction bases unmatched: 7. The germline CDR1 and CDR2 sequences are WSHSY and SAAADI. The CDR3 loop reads CASSEIGGASYGYTF. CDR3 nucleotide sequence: TGCGCCAGCAGTGAGATAGGGGGCGCTTCCTATGGCTACACCTTC.

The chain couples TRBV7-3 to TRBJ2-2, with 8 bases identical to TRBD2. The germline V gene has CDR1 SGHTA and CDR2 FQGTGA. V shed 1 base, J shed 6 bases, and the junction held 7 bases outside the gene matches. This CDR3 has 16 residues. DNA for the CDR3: TGTGCCAGCAGCTTAATCCCGGGAGGGGTCTCCGGGGAGCTGTTTTTT. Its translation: CASSLIPGGVSGELFF.

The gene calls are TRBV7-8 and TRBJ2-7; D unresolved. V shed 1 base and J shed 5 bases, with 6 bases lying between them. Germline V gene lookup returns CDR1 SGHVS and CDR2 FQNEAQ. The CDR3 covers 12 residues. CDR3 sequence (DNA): TGTGCCAGCAGCTTAGATAGGAACGAGCAGTACGTC. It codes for CASSLDRNEQYV.

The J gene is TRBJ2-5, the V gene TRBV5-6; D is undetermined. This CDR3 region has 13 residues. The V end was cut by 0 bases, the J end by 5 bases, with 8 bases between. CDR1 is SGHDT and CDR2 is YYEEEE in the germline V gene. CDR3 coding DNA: TGTGCCAGCAGCTTGGACCTGTGGGAGACCCAGTACTTC. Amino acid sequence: CASSLDLWETQYF.

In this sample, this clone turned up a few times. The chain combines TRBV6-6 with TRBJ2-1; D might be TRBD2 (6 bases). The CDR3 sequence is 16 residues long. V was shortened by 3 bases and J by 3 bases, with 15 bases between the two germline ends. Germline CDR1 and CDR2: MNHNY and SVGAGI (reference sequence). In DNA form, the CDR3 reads TGTGCCAGCAGTTATGTTCTAGGAGGGGACTACAATGAGCAGTTCTTC. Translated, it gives CASSYVLGGDYNEQFF.

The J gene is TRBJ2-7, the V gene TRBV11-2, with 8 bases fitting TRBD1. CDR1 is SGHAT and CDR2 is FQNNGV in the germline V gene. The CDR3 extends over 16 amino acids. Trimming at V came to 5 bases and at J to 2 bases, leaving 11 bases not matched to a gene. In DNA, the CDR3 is TGTGCCAGCAGCACCTCCCGAGGACAGGGCCCCTACGAGCAGTACGTC. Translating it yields CASSTSRGQGPYEQYV.

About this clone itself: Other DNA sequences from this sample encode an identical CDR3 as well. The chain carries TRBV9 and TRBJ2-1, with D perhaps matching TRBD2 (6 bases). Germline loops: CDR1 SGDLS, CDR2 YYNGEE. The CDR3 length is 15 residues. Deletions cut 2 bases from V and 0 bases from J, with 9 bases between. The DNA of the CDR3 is TGTGCCAGCAGCGTTGGCGGGAACTCCTACAATGAGCAGTTCTTC. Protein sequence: CASSVGGNSYNEQFF.

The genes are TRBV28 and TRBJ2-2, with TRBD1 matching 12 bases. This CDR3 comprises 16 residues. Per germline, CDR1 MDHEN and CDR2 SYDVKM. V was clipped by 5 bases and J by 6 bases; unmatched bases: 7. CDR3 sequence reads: CASSDPGTGGAGELFF. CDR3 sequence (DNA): TGTGCCAGCAGTGACCCCGGGACAGGGGGCGCCGGGGAGCTGTTTTTT.

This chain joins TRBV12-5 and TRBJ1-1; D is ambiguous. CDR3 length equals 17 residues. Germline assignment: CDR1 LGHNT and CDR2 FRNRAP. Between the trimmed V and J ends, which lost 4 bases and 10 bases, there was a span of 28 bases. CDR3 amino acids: CASGYPPLRDWLSGAFF. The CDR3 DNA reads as TGTGCTAGTGGTTACCCCCCTCTTCGAGACTGGCTCTCGGGAGCTTTCTTT.

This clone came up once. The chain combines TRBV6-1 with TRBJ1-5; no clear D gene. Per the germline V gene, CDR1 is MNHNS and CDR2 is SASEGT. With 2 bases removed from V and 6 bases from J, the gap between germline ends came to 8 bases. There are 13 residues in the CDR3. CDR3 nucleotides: TGTGCCAGCAGTGAACAGTTCCGTCAGCCCCAGCATTTT. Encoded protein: CASSEQFRQPQHF.

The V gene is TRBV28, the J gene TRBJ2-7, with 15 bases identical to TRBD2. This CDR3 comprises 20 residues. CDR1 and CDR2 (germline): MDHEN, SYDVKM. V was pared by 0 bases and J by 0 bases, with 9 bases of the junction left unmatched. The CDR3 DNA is TGTGCCAGCAGTTTATGGCCCGAGGGACTAGCGGGGGGACACTCCTACGAGCAGTACTTC. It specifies CASSLWPEGLAGGHSYEQYF.

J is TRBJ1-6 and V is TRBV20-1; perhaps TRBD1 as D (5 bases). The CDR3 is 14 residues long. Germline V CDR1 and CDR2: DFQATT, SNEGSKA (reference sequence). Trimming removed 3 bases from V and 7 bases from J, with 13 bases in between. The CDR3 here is CSASLGVRNSPLHF. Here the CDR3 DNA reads TGCAGTGCTAGTTTGGGGGTGAGAAATTCACCCCTCCACTTT.

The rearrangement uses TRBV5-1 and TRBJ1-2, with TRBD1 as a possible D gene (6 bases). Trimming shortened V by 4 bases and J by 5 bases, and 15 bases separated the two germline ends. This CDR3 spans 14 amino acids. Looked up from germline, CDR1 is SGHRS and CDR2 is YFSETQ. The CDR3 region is CASSIGRGAYGYTF. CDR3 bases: TGCGCCAGCAGCATTGGGAGGGGGGCATATGGCTACACCTTC.

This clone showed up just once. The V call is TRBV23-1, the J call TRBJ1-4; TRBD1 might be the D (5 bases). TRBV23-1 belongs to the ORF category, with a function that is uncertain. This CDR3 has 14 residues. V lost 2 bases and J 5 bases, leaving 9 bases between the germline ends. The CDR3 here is CASSQDSPNEKLFF. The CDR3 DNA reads TGCGCCAGCAGTCAAGACAGCCCCAATGAAAAACTGTTTTTT.

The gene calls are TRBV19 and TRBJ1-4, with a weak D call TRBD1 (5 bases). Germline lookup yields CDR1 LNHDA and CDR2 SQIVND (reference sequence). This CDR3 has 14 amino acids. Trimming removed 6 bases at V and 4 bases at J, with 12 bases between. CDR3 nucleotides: TGTGCCAGTAGCCTCCGGGGGAGTAATGAAAAACTGTTTTTT. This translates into CASSLRGSNEKLFF. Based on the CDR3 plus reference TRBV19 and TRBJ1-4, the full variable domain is DGGITQSPKYLFRKEGQNVTLSCEQNLNHDAMYWYRQDPGQGLRLIYYSQIVNDFQKGDIAEGYSVSREKKESFPLTVTSAQKNPTAFYLCASSLRGSNEKLFFGSGTQLSVL.

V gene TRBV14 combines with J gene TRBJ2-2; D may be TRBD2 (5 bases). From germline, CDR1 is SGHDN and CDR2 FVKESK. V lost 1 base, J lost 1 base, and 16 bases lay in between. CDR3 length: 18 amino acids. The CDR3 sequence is CASSQGPAAGRNTGELFF. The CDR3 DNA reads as TGTGCCAGCAGCCAAGGACCCGCGGCGGGTCGGAACACCGGGGAGCTGTTTTTT.

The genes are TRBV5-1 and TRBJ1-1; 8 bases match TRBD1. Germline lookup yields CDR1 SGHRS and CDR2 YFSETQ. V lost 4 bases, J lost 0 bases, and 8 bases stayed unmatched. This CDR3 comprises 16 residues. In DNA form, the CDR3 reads TGCGCCAGCAGCATTACAGGGGGAAGATTGAACACTGAAGCTTTCTTT. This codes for CASSITGGRLNTEAFF.

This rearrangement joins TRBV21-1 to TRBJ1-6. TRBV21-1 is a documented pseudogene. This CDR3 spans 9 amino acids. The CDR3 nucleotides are TGCGGCCGTGGGGGGATCCTCCACTTT. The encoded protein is CGRGGILHF.

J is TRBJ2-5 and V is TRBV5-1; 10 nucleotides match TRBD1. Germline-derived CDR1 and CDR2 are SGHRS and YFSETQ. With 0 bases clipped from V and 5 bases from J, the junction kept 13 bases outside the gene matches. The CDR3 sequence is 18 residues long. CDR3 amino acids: CASSLVYRRQGAGETQYF. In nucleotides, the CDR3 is TGCGCCAGCAGCTTGGTGTACCGCCGACAGGGGGCTGGGGAGACCCAGTACTTC.

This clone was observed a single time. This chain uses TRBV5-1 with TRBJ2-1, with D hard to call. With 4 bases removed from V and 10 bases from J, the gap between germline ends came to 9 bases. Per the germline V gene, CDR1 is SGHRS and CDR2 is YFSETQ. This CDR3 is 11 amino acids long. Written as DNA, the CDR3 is TGCGCCAGCAGCCTAGGGCGGGAGCAGTTCTTC. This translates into CASSLGREQFF.

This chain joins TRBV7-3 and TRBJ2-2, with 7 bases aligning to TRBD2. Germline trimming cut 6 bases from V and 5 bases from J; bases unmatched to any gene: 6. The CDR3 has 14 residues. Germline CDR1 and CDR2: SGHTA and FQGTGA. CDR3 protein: CASRVRESTGELFF. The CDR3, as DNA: TGTGCCAGCAGGGTGCGGGAGAGTACCGGGGAGCTGTTTTTT.

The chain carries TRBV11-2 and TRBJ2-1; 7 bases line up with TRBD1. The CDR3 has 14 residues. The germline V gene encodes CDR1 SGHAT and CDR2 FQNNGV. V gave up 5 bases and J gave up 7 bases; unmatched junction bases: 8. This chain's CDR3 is CASSKRTGWNEQFF. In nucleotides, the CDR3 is TGTGCCAGCAGCAAACGGACAGGATGGAATGAGCAGTTCTTC. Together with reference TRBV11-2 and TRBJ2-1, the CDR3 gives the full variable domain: EAGVAQSPRYKIIEKRQSVAFWCNPISGHATLYWYQQILGQGPKLLIQFQNNGVVDDSQLPKDRFSAERLKGVDSTLKIQPAKLEDSAVYLCASSKRTGWNEQFFGPGTRLTVL.